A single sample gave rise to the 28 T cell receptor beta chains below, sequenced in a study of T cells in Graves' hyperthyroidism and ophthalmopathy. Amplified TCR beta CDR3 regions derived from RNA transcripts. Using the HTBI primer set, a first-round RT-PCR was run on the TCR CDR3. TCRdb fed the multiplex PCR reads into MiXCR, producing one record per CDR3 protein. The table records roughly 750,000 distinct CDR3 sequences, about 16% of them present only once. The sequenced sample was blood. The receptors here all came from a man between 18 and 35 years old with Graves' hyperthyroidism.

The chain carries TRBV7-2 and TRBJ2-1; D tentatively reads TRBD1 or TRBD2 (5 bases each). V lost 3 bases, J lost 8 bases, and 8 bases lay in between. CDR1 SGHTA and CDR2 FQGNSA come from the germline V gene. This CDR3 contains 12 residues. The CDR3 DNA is TGTGCCAGCAGCTTTGAGGGACATGAGCAGTTCTTC. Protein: CASSFEGHEQFF. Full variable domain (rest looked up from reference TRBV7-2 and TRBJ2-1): GAGVSQSPSNKVTEKGKDVELRCDPISGHTALYWYRQSLGQGLEFLIYFQGNSAPDKSGLPSDRFSAERTGGSVSTLTIQRTQQEDSAVYLCASSFEGHEQFFGPGTRLTVL.

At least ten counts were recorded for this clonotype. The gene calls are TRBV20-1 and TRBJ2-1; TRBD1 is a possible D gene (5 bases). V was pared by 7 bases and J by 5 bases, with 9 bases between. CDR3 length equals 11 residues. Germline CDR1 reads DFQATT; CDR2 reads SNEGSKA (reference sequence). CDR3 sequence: CSEKGDNEQFF. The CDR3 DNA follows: TGCAGTGAAAAAGGGGACAATGAGCAGTTCTTC.

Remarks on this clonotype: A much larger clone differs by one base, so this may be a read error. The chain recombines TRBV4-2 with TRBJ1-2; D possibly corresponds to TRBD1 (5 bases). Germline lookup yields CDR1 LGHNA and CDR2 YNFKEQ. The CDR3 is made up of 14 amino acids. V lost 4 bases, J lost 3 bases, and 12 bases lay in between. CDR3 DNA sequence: TGTGCCAGCAGCCCCGGGGGGTGGGACTATGGCTACACCTTC. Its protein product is CASSPGGWDYGYTF.

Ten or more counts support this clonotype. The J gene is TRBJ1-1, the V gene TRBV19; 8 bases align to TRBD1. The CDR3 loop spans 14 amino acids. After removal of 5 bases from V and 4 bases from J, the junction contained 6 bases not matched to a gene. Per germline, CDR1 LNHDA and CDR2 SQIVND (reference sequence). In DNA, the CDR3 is TGTGCCAGTAGTGAACAGGGGGATAGCACTGAAGCTTTCTTT. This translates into CASSEQGDSTEAFF. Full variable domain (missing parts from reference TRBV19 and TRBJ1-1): DGGITQSPKYLFRKEGQNVTLSCEQNLNHDAMYWYRQDPGQGLRLIYYSQIVNDFQKGDIAEGYSVSREKKESFPLTVTSAQKNPTAFYLCASSEQGDSTEAFFGQGTRLTVV.

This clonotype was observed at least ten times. CDR3 sequence reads: CSARDPDIYEQYF. In nucleotides, the CDR3 is TGCAGTGCTAGAGATCCCGACATCTACGAGCAGTACTTC. V is TRBV20-1 and J is TRBJ2-7; the D is unclear. The germline V and J ends were trimmed by 0 bases and 3 bases, with 9 bases remaining between them. This CDR3 has 13 amino acids. Germline CDR1 is DFQATT and CDR2 is SNEGSKA (reference sequence).

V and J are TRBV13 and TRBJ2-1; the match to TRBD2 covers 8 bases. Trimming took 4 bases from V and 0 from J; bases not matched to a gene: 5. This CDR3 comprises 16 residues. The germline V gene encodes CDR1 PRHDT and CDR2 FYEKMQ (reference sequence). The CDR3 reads CASSSPGGPSYNEQFF. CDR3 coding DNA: TGTGCCAGCAGCTCCCCGGGGGGGCCCTCCTACAATGAGCAGTTCTTC.

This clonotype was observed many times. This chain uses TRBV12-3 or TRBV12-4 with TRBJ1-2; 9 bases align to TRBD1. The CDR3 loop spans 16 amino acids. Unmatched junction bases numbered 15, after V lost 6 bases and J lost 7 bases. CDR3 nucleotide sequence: TGTGCCAGCAGGATCCCGGGACAGGGACCGGCTAGTGGCTACACCTTC. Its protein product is CASRIPGQGPASGYTF.

The CDR3 loop is CASSEGQAYYGYTF. CDR3 DNA: TGTGCCAGCAGCGAGGGACAGGCTTACTATGGCTACACCTTC. The chain recombines TRBV9 with TRBJ1-2; 8 bases match TRBD1. Germline V CDR1 and CDR2: SGDLS, YYNGEE. This CDR3 contains 14 residues. After removal of 3 bases from V and 3 bases from J, the junction contained 4 bases not matched to a gene.

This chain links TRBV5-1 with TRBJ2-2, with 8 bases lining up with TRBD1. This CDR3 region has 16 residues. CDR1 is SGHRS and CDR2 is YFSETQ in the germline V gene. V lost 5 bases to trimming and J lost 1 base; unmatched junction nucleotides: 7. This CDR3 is CASRTPGTGNTGELFF. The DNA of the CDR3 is TGCGCCAGCAGAACTCCCGGGACAGGGAACACCGGGGAGCTGTTTTTT.

CDR3 coding DNA: TGTGCCAGCAGTTTGTGGGCGGGTCAGCCCCAGCATTTT. It translates to CASSLWAGQPQHF. The chain employs TRBV28 and TRBJ1-5, with no clear D. The CDR3 totals 13 residues. V lost 3 bases, J lost 6 bases, and 9 bases lay in between. CDR1 and CDR2 (germline): MDHEN, SYDVKM. The whole variable domain, remainder taken from reference TRBV28 and TRBJ1-5, is DVKVTQSSRYLVKRTGEKVFLECVQDMDHENMFWYRQDPGLGLRLIYFSYDVKMKEKGDIPEGYSVSREKKERFSLILESASTNQTSMYLCASSLWAGQPQHFGDGTRLSIL.

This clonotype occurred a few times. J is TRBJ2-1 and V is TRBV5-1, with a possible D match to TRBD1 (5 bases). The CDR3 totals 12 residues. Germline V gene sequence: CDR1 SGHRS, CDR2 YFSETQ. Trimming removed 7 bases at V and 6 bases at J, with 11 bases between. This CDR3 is CASFGRGNEQFF. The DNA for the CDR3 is TGCGCCAGCTTCGGAAGGGGCAATGAGCAGTTCTTC. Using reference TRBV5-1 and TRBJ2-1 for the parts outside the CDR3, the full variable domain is KAGVTQTPRYLIKTRGQQVTLSCSPISGHRSVSWYQQTPGQGLQFLFEYFSETQRNKGNFPGRFSGRQFSNSRSEMNVSTLELGDSALYLCASFGRGNEQFFGPGTRLTVL.

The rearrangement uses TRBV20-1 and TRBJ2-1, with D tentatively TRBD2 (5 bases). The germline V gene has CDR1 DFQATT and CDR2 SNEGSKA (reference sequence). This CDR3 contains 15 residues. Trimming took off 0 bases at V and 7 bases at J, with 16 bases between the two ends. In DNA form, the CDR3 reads TGCAGTGCTAGAGATATTACTAGTAGGCGGAATGAGCAGTTCTTC. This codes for CSARDITSRRNEQFF.

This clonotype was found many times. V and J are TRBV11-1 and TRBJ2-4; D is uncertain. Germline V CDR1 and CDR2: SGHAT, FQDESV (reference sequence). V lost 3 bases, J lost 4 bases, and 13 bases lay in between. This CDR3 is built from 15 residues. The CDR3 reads CASSFDSWTKNIQYF. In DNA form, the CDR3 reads TGTGCCAGCAGCTTCGATTCTTGGACGAAAAACATTCAGTACTTC.

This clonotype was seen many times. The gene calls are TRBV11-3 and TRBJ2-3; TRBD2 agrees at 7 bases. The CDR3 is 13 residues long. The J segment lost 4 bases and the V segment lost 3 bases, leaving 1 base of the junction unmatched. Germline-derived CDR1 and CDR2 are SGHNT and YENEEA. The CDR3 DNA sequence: TGTGCCAGCAGCTTTGGGAGGGCAGATACGCAGTATTTT. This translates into CASSFGRADTQYF.

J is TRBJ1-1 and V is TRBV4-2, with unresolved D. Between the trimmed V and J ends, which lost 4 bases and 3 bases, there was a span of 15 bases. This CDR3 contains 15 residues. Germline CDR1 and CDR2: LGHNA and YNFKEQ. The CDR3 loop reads CASSPREGLDTEAFF. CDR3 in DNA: TGTGCCAGCAGCCCGAGGGAAGGGCTGGACACTGAAGCTTTCTTT.

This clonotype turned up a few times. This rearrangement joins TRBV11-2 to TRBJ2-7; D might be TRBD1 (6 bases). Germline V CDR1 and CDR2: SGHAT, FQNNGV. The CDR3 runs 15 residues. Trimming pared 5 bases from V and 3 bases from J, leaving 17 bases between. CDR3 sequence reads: CASSPQGSRLYEQYF. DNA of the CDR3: TGTGCCAGCAGCCCCCAGGGGTCGCGGCTCTACGAGCAGTACTTC.

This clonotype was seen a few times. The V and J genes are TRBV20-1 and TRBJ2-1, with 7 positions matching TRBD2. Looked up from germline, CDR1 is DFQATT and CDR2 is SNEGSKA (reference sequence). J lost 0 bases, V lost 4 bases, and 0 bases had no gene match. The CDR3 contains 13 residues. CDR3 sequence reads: CSAIAGSYNEQFF. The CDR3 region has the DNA TGCAGTGCTATAGCGGGCTCCTACAATGAGCAGTTCTTC.

The CDR3 DNA sequence: TGTGCCAGCAGCCGACCGACAGCGAGCTCTGGAAACACCATATATTTT. Its translation is CASSRPTASSGNTIYF. The chain combines TRBV11-3 with TRBJ1-3, with D possibly TRBD1 on 5 matching bases. The length of the CDR3 is 16 residues. Trimming cost V 5 bases and J 0 bases, with 14 bases left between them. Per the germline V gene, CDR1 is SGHNT and CDR2 is YENEEA.

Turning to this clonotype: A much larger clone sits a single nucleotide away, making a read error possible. In DNA form, the CDR3 reads TGTGCCAGCAGCCAGGGCGTTTCTGGCACAGATACGCAGTATTTT. Amino acid sequence: CASSQGVSGTDTQYF. The J gene is TRBJ2-3, the V gene TRBV7-9, with D perhaps TRBD1 (5 bases). The CDR3 extends over 15 amino acids. Germline loops: CDR1 SEHNR, CDR2 FQNEAQ (reference sequence). Trimming stripped 5 bases from V and 1 base from J, with 13 bases between.

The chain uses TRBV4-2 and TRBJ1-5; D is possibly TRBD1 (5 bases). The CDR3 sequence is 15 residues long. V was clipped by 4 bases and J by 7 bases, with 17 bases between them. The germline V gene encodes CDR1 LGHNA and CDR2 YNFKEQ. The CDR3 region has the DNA TGTGCCAGCAGCCTACTCGACAACGGGGACCAGCCCCAGCATTTT. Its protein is CASSLLDNGDQPQHF.

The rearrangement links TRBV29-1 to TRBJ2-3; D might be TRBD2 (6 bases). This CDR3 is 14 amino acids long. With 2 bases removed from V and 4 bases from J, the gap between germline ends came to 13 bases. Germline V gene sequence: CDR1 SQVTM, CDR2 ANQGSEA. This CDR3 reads CSVELARGPDTQYF. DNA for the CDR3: TGCAGCGTTGAACTAGCGAGAGGGCCAGATACGCAGTATTTT.

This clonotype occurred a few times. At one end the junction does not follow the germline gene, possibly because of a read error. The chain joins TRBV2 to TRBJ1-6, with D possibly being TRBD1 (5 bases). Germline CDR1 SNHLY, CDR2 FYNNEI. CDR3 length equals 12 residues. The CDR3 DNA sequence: TGTGCCAGCAGGGGGGTGGATTCACACCTCCACTTT. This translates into CASRGVDSHLHF.

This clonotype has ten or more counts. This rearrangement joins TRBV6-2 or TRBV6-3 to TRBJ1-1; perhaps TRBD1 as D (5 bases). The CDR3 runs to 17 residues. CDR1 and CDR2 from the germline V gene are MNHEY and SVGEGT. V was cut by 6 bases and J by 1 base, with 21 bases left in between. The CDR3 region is CASRMMGPPPRNTEAFF. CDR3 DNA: TGTGCCAGCAGGATGATGGGACCGCCCCCGAGGAACACTGAAGCTTTCTTT.

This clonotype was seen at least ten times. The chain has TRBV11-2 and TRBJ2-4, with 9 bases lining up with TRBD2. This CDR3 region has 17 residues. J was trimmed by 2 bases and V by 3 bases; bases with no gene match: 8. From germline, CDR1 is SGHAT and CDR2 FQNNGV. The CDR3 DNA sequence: TGTGCCAGCAGCTTTAGGCGGCGGGAGGGGTCCAAAAACATTCAGTACTTC. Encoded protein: CASSFRRREGSKNIQYF.

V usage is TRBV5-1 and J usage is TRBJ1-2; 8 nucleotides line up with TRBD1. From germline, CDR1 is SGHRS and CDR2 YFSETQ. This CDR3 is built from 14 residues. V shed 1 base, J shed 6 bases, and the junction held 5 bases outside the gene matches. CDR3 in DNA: TGCGCCAGCAGCTTGCAGGACAGGGATAATGGCTACACCTTC. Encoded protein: CASSLQDRDNGYTF.

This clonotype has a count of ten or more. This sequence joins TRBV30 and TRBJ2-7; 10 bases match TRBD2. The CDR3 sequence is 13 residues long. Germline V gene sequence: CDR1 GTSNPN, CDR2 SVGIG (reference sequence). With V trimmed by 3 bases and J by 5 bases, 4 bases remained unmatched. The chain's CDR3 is CAWRASGRHEQYF. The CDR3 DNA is TGTGCCTGGAGAGCTAGCGGGAGACACGAGCAGTACTTC.

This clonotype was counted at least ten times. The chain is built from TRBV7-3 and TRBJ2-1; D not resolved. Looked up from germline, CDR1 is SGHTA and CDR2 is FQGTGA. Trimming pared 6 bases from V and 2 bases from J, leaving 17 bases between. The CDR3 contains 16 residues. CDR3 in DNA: TGTGCCAGCAGTCCTACCGGTGGGCTAGCCTACAATGAGCAGTTCTTC. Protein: CASSPTGGLAYNEQFF.

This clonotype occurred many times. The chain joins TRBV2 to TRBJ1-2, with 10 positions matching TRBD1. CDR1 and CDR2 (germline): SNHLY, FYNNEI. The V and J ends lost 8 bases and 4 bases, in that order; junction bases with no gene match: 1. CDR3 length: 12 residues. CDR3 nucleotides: TGTGCCAGCGGGACAGGGGCCTATGGCTACACCTTC. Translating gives CASGTGAYGYTF.